These 26 T cell receptor beta chains came from one sample sequenced in a study of blood T cell repertoires in COVID-19. The table came from immunoSEQ multiplex PCR; TCRdb's copy has only in-frame clones and leaves some out. The sample lists under 350,000 clones, about 88% seen once, with 2.6% in the top ten. The sequencing input was PBMCs or T cells enriched from blood (not recorded which). Every receptor here comes from a man in his 60s who had recovered from COVID-19.

The V gene is TRBV18, the J gene TRBJ1-1; D perhaps matches TRBD1 (5 bases). This CDR3 is built from 14 residues. Trimming took off 6 bases at V and 6 bases at J, with 17 bases between the two ends. Per germline, CDR1 KGHSH and CDR2 LQKENI. In DNA, the CDR3 is TGTGCCAGCTCCTCCCCGGGCCGGGGGGCTGAAGCTTTCTTT. Translation gives CASSSPGRGAEAFF.

The chain employs TRBV5-1 and TRBJ1-2; 10 bases align to TRBD1. J gave up 4 bases and V 4 bases, and 10 bases lay outside the gene matches. Per germline, CDR1 SGHRS and CDR2 YFSETQ. The CDR3 runs to 16 residues. The CDR3 DNA reads as TGCGCCAGCAGCACGGCGACAGGGGGCTGGGTCTATGGCTACACCTTC. This sequence encodes CASSTATGGWVYGYTF.

The J gene is TRBJ2-3, the V gene TRBV12-5; D gene ambiguous. Germline values: CDR1 LGHNT, CDR2 FRNRAP. There are 12 residues in the CDR3. Trimming pared 7 bases from V and 0 bases from J, leaving 5 bases between. The CDR3 sequence: CASAESTDTQYF. CDR3 nucleotide sequence: TGTGCTAGTGCCGAGAGCACAGATACGCAGTATTTT.

CDR3 loop: CASSAGGPPYEQYF. In DNA, the CDR3 is TGCGCCAGCAGTGCTGGAGGGCCTCCCTACGAGCAGTACTTC. The V gene is TRBV10-2, the J gene TRBJ2-7; weak D call: TRBD2 (6 bases). With 4 bases removed from V and 2 bases from J, the gap between germline ends came to 12 bases. The CDR3 contains 14 residues. CDR1 is WSHSY, CDR2 SAAADI, per germline.

This clone was detected only a few times. This chain connects TRBV5-1 to TRBJ2-1; TRBD2 matches 14 bases. This CDR3 is built from 16 residues. CDR1 and CDR2 from the germline V gene are SGHRS and YFSETQ. V lost 5 bases and J lost 0; bases outside the gene matches: 1. In DNA, the CDR3 is TGCGCCAGCAGAGGGACTAGCGGGAGCTCCTACAATGAGCAGTTCTTC. It translates to CASRGTSGSSYNEQFF.

The chain couples TRBV9 to TRBJ2-7, with D maybe TRBD1 (6 bases). The CDR3 runs to 15 residues. Trimming left V 4 bases short and J 2 bases short, with 16 bases between. Germline CDR1 SGDLS, CDR2 YYNGEE. This chain's CDR3 is CASSPPGGTPYEQYF. As DNA, the CDR3 is TGTGCCAGCAGCCCCCCTGGGGGCACCCCCTACGAGCAGTACTTC.

CDR3 protein: CASSSRDRGHYGYTF. CDR3 DNA sequence: TGTGCCAGCAGCTCCCGGGACAGGGGCCACTATGGCTACACCTTC. The chain joins TRBV5-6 to TRBJ1-2; 10 positions match TRBD1. The CDR3 is 15 amino acids. Per germline, CDR1 SGHDT and CDR2 YYEEEE. Trimming cost V 3 bases and J 3 bases; bases outside gene matches: 5. Full variable domain (outside the CDR3, taken from reference TRBV5-6 and TRBJ1-2): DAGVTQSPTHLIKTRGQQVTLRCSPKSGHDTVSWYQQALGQGPQFIFQYYEEEERQRGNFPDRFSGHQFPNYSSELNVNALLLGDSALYLCASSSRDRGHYGYTFGSGTRLTVV.

This clone is a singleton in its sample. The rearrangement joins TRBV6-5 to TRBJ1-2; D is perhaps TRBD1 (6 bases). V was clipped by 10 bases and J by 2 bases, with 11 bases between them. The germline V gene has CDR1 MNHEY and CDR2 SVGAGI. CDR3 size: 12 residues. CDR3 sequence: CATRDNNYGYTF. The CDR3, as DNA: TGTGCCACCCGGGACAACAACTATGGCTACACCTTC.

The rearrangement uses TRBV7-3 and TRBJ1-2; 7 bases are a match to TRBD1. With 5 bases clipped from V and 6 bases from J, the junction kept 6 bases outside the gene matches. The CDR3 contains 13 residues. Germline loops: CDR1 SGHTA, CDR2 FQGTGA. The CDR3 DNA is TGTGCCAGCAGCGGACAGGAAACCGATGGCTACACCTTC. It translates to CASSGQETDGYTF.

This clone was found once. The chain couples TRBV5-1 to TRBJ1-2, with a weak D call TRBD1 (5 bases). The ends were cut back, 0 bases at V and 4 bases at J, with 19 bases in the middle. The CDR3 runs to 17 residues. In germline, CDR1 is SGHRS, CDR2 YFSETQ. For the CDR3, the DNA is TGCGCCAGCAGCTTGGTAAGCGGCCGCCCGGGGGTCTATGGCTACACCTTC. Translated: CASSLVSGRPGVYGYTF. Filled out from reference TRBV5-1 and TRBJ1-2, the complete variable domain reads KAGVTQTPRYLIKTRGQQVTLSCSPISGHRSVSWYQQTPGQGLQFLFEYFSETQRNKGNFPGRFSGRQFSNSRSEMNVSTLELGDSALYLCASSLVSGRPGVYGYTFGSGTRLTVV.

V and J are TRBV7-9 and TRBJ2-1, with TRBD1 identical over 7 bases. The V and J ends lost 4 bases and 6 bases, in that order; junction bases with no gene match: 12. Germline V gene sequence: CDR1 SEHNR, CDR2 FQNEAQ (reference sequence). This CDR3 has 16 residues. DNA of the CDR3: TGTGCCAGCAGCTCACCGGCAGGGGGATTGGGCAATGAGCAGTTCTTC. It translates to CASSSPAGGLGNEQFF.

The J gene is TRBJ1-5, the V gene TRBV5-6; possible D gene TRBD1, 6 bases. The CDR3 has 15 amino acids. Trimming pared 4 bases from V and 3 bases from J, leaving 14 bases between. CDR1 is SGHDT, CDR2 YYEEEE, per germline. The DNA for the CDR3 is TGTGCCAGCAGCGGATCGTGGGACAACAATCAGCCCCAGCATTTT. Translation: CASSGSWDNNQPQHF.

V and J are TRBV4-3 and TRBJ1-1, with a weak D call TRBD1 (6 bases). The V end lost 3 bases, the J end lost 8 bases, and 19 bases lay between the germline ends. The CDR3 consists of 15 residues. Germline V gene sequence: CDR1 LGHNA, CDR2 YSLEER. This CDR3 is CASSHRPGHTLEAFF. The CDR3 DNA reads as TGCGCCAGCAGCCATAGACCGGGACATACCCTAGAAGCTTTCTTT.

The chain recombines TRBV5-5 with TRBJ2-5; D ambiguous. V was pared by 0 bases and J by 3 bases, with 6 bases between. Germline-derived CDR1 and CDR2 are SGHKS and YYEKEE (reference sequence). This CDR3 spans 13 amino acids. CDR3 loop: CASSLGQKETQYF. CDR3 DNA sequence: TGTGCCAGCAGCTTGGGGCAGAAAGAGACCCAGTACTTC. The whole variable domain, filled in from reference TRBV5-5 and TRBJ2-5, reads DAGVTQSPTHLIKTRGQQVTLRCSPISGHKSVSWYQQVLGQGPQFIFQYYEKEERGRGNFPDRFSARQFPNYSSELNVNALLLGDSALYLCASSLGQKETQYFGPGTRLLVL.

This rearrangement joins TRBV19 to TRBJ1-2; 7 nucleotides match TRBD1. J lost 1 base, V lost 9 bases, and 17 bases had no gene match. The germline V gene encodes CDR1 LNHDA and CDR2 SQIVND (reference sequence). CDR3 length: 17 residues. The CDR3 DNA is TGTGCCAGCAAAAAGGGGCGCGACAGGGTCGGTAACTATGGCTACACCTTC. Translation gives CASKKGRDRVGNYGYTF.

The rearrangement uses TRBV11-3 and TRBJ1-6, with 8 bases lining up with TRBD1. Germline loops: CDR1 SGHNT, CDR2 YENEEA. V shed 5 bases, J shed 7 bases, and the junction held 4 bases outside the gene matches. The CDR3 is made up of 14 amino acids. The CDR3 loop is CASSLRDRNSPLHF. The CDR3 DNA is TGTGCCAGCAGCCTCCGGGACAGGAATTCACCCCTCCACTTT.

This clone was seen a single time. V usage is TRBV27 and J usage is TRBJ2-7; no firm D call. The CDR3 sequence is 12 residues long. With 6 bases removed from V and 0 bases from J, the gap between germline ends came to 6 bases. Germline V gene lookup returns CDR1 MNHEY and CDR2 SMNVEV (reference sequence). The CDR3 loop reads CASRRSSYEQYF. The DNA for the CDR3 is TGTGCCAGCAGAAGGAGCTCCTACGAGCAGTACTTC.

The genes are TRBV15 and TRBJ2-7; D uncertain. From germline, CDR1 is LNHNV and CDR2 YYDKDF (reference sequence). This CDR3 is 14 amino acids long. V lost 1 base to trimming and J lost 7 bases, with 14 bases between them. The CDR3 nucleotides read TGTGCCACCAGCAGAGCCCCATCGGGTTTTGAGCAGTACTTC. Its translation is CATSRAPSGFEQYF.

The DNA for the CDR3 is TGTGCCAGCAGCTCGACTAGTCCGACCGGGGAGCTGTTTTTT. Encoded protein: CASSSTSPTGELFF. This chain uses TRBV5-4 with TRBJ2-2; D is possibly TRBD2 (6 bases). CDR3 size: 14 residues. V gave up 3 bases and J gave up 5 bases, with 11 bases separating them. Germline CDR1 and CDR2: SGHNT and YYREEE (reference sequence).

With regard to this clone: Germline is not matched at one junction end, which may reflect a read error. The chain couples TRBV3-1 (or the pseudogene TRBV3-2) to TRBJ2-1, with D tentatively TRBD1 (5 bases). The CDR3 is 13 residues long. Germline V gene sequence: CDR1 LGHDT, CDR2 YNNKEL (reference sequence). DNA for the CDR3: TGTGCCAGCACCCAAAGGGGTTACAATGAGCAGTTCTTC. This codes for CASTQRGYNEQFF.

This clone has only a few counts. The chain's CDR3 is CASRNRGREKLFF. Written as DNA, the CDR3 is TGTGCCAGCAGAAACAGGGGACGAGAAAAACTGTTTTTT. This chain joins TRBV6-5 and TRBJ1-4; TRBD1 matches 7 bases. CDR1 MNHEY and CDR2 SVGAGI come from the germline V gene. The CDR3 totals 13 residues. The ends lost 6 bases at V and 8 bases at J; junction bases unmatched: 6.

The V and J genes are TRBV6-1 and TRBJ1-5; D possibly corresponds to TRBD1 (5 bases). The length of the CDR3 is 15 residues. V lost 1 base to trimming and J lost 4 bases, with 11 bases between them. CDR1 is MNHNS and CDR2 is SASEGT in the germline V gene. The CDR3 sequence: CASSEVGGYNQPQHF. Written as DNA, the CDR3 is TGTGCCAGCAGTGAAGTGGGGGGGTATAATCAGCCCCAGCATTTT.

The genes are TRBV5-1 and TRBJ1-2; the D gene is possibly TRBD1 (6 bases). The germline V and J ends were trimmed by 3 bases and 1 base, with 13 bases remaining between them. The CDR3 is made up of 15 amino acids. Germline lookup yields CDR1 SGHRS and CDR2 YFSETQ. CDR3 amino acids: CASSSRGDNNYGYTF. CDR3 sequence (DNA): TGCGCCAGCAGCTCCCGGGGGGACAATAACTATGGCTACACCTTC.

The CDR3 loop reads CASSLGWRGTEAFF. CDR3 in DNA: TGTGCCAGCAGCTTAGGTTGGAGGGGCACTGAAGCTTTCTTT. V usage is TRBV7-6 and J usage is TRBJ1-1, with D maybe TRBD1 (5 bases). The CDR3 has 14 amino acids. The germline gives CDR1 SGHVS, CDR2 FNYEAQ. Trimming removed 1 base from V and 4 bases from J, with 10 bases in between.

The chain combines TRBV2 with TRBJ1-4; TRBD1 matches 7 bases. This CDR3 is 15 amino acids long. Looked up from germline, CDR1 is SNHLY and CDR2 is FYNNEI. Trimming took 10 bases from V and 3 from J; bases not matched to a gene: 11. CDR3 bases: TGTGCCACACGACCCGGGACAGCACCTAATGAAAAACTGTTTTTT. As protein: CATRPGTAPNEKLFF.

The rearrangement uses TRBV3-1 (or the pseudogene TRBV3-2) and TRBJ2-7; D possibly corresponds to TRBD2 (5 bases). This CDR3 contains 15 residues. From germline, CDR1 is LGHDT and CDR2 YNNKEL (reference sequence). Trimming pared 4 bases from V and 4 bases from J, leaving 17 bases between. Here the CDR3 reads CASSPGLNDLYEQYF. The CDR3 DNA reads as TGTGCCAGCAGCCCCGGACTTAACGACCTATACGAGCAGTACTTC.